The entry below describes one T cell receptor (beta chain). No antigen is known for it. Per-base quality was not reported, and no clone a single base away is much larger than it. The sample is drawn from a study of T cell changes during pregnancy in multiple sclerosis (dated by TCRdb to between 2018 and 2021). In the study overall: Changes in the T cell repertoire over the course of pregnancy were examined in this study in women with multiple sclerosis.

According to the germline V gene, CDR1 reads SGDLS and CDR2 reads YYNGEE. The trim is 0 bases for V and 3 bases for J, with a gap of 19 bases between the germline ends. From the cysteine through the phenylalanine, the CDR3 covers 19 amino acids. Only CDR3 DNA remains: 57 bases, in frame from the first base. The library was made by the immunoSEQ multiplex PCR assay. The table was pulled from immuneACCESS by TCRdb, which kept in-frame rearrangements only. Such tables lose some clones; where checked, under half of the loss comes from unresolved V genes, and the rest has no known cause. For this sample there are 60,000 to 70,000 clones; 90% to 95% appear just once. Under 1.5% of the sample comes from the top ten.

The TCR was taken from a female donor with multiple sclerosis, enrolled in a pregnancy study. The V and J genes are TRBV9 and TRBJ2-6; no D segment can be confidently identified. Sequencing used peripheral blood, obtained in the second trimester of pregnancy. The CDR3 amino acid sequence is: CASSVDSRLKISGANVLTF. The sequence in DNA is TGTGCCAGCAGCGTAGACTCGCGACTCAAAATCAGTGGGGCCAACGTCCTGACTTTC.